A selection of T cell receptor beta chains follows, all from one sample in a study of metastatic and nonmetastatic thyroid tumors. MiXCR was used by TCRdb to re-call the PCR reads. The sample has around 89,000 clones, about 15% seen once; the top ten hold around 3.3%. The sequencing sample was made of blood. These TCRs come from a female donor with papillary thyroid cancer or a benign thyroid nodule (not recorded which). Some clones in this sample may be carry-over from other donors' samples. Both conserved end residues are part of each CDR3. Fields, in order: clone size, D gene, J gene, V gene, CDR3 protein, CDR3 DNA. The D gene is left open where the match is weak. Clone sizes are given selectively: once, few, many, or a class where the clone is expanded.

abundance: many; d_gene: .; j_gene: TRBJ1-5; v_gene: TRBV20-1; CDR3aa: CSATNGASNQPQHF; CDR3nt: TGCAGTGCTACCAATGGGGCGAGCAATCAGCCCCAGCATTTT
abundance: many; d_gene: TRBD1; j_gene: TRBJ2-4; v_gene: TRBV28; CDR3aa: CASSLTGGGDIQYF; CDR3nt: TGTGCCAGCAGCTTAACAGGGGGAGGTGACATTCAGTACTTC
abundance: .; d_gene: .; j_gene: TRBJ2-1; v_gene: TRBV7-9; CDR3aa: CASSLAVGGNEQFF; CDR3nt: TGTGCCAGCAGCTTAGCGGTCGGGGGCAATGAGCAGTTCTTC
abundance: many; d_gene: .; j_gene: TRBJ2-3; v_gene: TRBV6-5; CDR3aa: CASRRMPDSPSTDTQYF; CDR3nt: TGTGCCAGCAGACGGATGCCGGACTCGCCTAGCACAGATACGCAGTATTTT
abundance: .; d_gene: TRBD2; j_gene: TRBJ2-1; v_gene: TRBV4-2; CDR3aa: CASSQDKRGGLSEQFF; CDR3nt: TGTGCCAGCAGCCAAGACAAGCGGGGGGGATTAAGTGAGCAGTTCTTC
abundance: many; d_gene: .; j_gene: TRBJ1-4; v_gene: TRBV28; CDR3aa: CASSLTGGNEKLFF; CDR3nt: TGTGCCAGCAGTTTAACGGGGGGTAATGAAAAACTGTTTTTT
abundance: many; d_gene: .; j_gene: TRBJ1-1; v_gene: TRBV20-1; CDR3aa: CSASDNMNTEAFF; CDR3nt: TGCAGTGCTAGTGACAATATGAACACTGAAGCTTTCTTT
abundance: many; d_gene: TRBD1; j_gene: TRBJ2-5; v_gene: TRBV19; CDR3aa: CASSTRDRGTQYF; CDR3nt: TGTGCCAGTAGTACCAGGGACAGGGGGACCCAGTACTTC
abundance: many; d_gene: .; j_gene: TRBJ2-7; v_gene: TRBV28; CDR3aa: CASSFPFSRGLPYEQYF; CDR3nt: TGTGCCAGCAGTTTCCCCTTCTCTCGGGGGCTCCCATACGAGCAGTACTTC
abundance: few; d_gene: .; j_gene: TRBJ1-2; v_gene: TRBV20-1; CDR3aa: CSAGYCYTF; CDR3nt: TGCAGTGCTGGCTATTGCTACACCTTC
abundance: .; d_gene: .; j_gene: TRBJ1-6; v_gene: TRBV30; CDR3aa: CAFRRGPQSPLHF; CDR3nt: TGTGCCTTTCGGCGGGGGCCTCAATCACCCCTCCACTTT
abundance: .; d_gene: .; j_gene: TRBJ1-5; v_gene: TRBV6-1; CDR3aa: CASSDQAVTPIGQPQHF; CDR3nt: TGTGCCAGCAGTGACCAGGCTGTGACCCCCATTGGACAGCCACAGCATTTT
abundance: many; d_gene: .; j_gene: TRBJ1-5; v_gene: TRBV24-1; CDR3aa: CATSAGVVGQPQHF; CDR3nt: TGTGCCACCAGTGCAGGGGTTGTCGGTCAGCCCCAGCATTTT
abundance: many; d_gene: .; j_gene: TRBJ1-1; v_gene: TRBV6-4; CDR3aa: CASSDSQNTEAFF; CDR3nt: TGTGCCAGCAGTGACTCACAGAACACTGAAGCTTTCTTT
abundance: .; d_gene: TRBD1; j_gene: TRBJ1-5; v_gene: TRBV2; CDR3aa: CASSDKDRHQHQHF; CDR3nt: TGTGCCAGCAGTGATAAGGACAGGCATCAGCACCAGCACTTT
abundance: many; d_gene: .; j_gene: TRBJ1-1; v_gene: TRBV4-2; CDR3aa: CASSPRGRGNTEAFF; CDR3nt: TGTGCCAGCAGCCCACGGGGCAGGGGGAACACTGAAGCTTTCTTT
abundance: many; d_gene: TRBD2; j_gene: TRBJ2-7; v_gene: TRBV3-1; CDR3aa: CASSPEGAGGTEQYF; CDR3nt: TGTGCCAGCAGCCCCGAGGGAGCGGGGGGAACCGAGCAGTACTTC
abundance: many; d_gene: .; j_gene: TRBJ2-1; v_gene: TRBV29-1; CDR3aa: CSVLGQGAYNEQFF; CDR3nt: TGCAGCGTTCTTGGGCAGGGAGCCTACAATGAGCAGTTCTTC
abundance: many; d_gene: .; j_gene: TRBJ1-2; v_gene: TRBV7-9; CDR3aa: CASSLASAGHYGYTF; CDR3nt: TGTGCCAGCAGCTTAGCGTCGGCAGGGCACTATGGCTACACCTTC
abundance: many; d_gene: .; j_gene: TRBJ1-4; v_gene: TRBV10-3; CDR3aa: CAISESLTGNEKLFF; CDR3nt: TGTGCCATCAGTGAGTCGTTGACGGGTAATGAAAAACTGTTTTTT
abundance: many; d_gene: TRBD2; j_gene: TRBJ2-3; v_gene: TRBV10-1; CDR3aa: CASSKLADHSTDTQYF; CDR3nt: TGCGCCAGCAGTAAGCTAGCGGACCATAGCACAGATACGCAGTATTTT
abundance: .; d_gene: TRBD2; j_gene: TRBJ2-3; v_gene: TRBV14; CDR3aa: CASSQEVGLAGGGVQDTQYF; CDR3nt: TGTGCCAGCAGCCAAGAAGTTGGACTAGCGGGGGGCGGGGTTCAAGATACGCAGTATTTT
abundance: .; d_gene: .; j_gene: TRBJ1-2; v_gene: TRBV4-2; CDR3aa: CASSQDSYGYTF; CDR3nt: TGTGCCAGCAGCCAAGATTCCTATGGCTACACCTTC
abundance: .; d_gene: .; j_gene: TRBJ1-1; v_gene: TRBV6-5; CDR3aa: CASSYGQRNTEAFF; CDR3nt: TGTGCCAGCAGTTACGGACAGAGGAACACTGAAGCTTTCTTT
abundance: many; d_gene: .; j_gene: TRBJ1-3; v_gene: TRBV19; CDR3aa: CASSKGLFSGNTIYF; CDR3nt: TGTGCCAGTAGTAAAGGACTCTTCTCTGGAAACACCATATATTTT
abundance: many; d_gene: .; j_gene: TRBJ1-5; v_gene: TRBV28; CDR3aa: CASSPVRQVQDQPQHF; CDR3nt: TGTGCCAGCAGTCCCGTGAGGCAGGTTCAAGATCAGCCCCAGCATTTT
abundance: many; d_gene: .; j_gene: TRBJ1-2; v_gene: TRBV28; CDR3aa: CASSYEGGRIGFYGYTF; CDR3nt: TGTGCCAGCAGCTATGAGGGAGGACGAATCGGTTTCTATGGCTACACCTTC
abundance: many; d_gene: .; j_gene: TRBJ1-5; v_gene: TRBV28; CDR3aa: CASLKGGNQPQHF; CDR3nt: TGTGCCAGCTTAAAGGGGGGCAATCAGCCCCAGCATTTT
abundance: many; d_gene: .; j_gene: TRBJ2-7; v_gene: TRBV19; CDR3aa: CASSSGGAYEQYF; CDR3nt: TGTGCCAGTAGTTCCGGGGGCGCGTACGAGCAGTACTTC